This record concerns one TCR beta chain sequence. The antigen is unknown. PBMCs were not maintained or expanded in culture before analysis. Clones were sequenced by immunoSEQ multiplex PCR, and TCRdb holds only the in-frame ones, with some missing. Of fewer than 90,000 clones in the sample, 84% were seen once. The entry originates in a study of neoadjuvant anti-PD-1 for oral cavity cancer. Across the study: Patients without progression received a fourth nivolumab dose around day 43, then surgical resection on days 50-56. Findings and limits, study-wide: Higher pretreatment blood Treg/Th17 ratios correlated with higher pretreatment blood and lower post-treatment tumor TCRbeta clonality.

CDR3 length equals 15 residues. The V end lost 3 bases, the J end lost 2 bases, and 12 bases lay between the germline ends. In germline, CDR1 is SGHVS, CDR2 FNYEAQ. The chain couples TRBV7-6 to TRBJ2-3, with D unresolved. The sequence came from a person between 40 and 79 years old with oral cavity squamous cell carcinoma. This sample comprised PBMCs, obtained before nivolumab (anti-PD-1) treatment. The chain's CDR3 is CASSFGHLPTDTQYF. The CDR3 DNA reads TGTGCCAGCAGCTTTGGGCACCTACCCACAGATACGCAGTATTTT.